One sample yielded the 17 T cell receptor beta chains listed below, sequenced in a study of regulatory T cells in long-lasting Graves disease. Building of the TCR beta libraries involved iRepertoire HTBI primers and Arm-PCR of CDR3 regions. TCRdb redid the calling of the multiplex PCR reads with MiXCR, one entry per CDR3 protein. The repertoire holds approximately 300,000 distinct CDR3 sequences, with roughly 18% as singletons. Stated time point: newly diagnosed GD, antithyroid drugs for less than 3 months. PBMC RNA served as the TCR library source. Sequenced material: peripheral blood mononuclear cells (PBMCs), taken at new diagnosis, from a patient treated with antithyroid drugs. Every receptor here comes from a female donor with Graves disease.

This clonotype was observed a few times. The chain recombines TRBV11-3 with TRBJ1-1; 9 bases match TRBD1. Germline V lookup: CDR1 SGHNT, CDR2 YENEEA. The CDR3 is 16 amino acids. Trimming cost V 4 bases and J 3 bases; bases outside gene matches: 9. For the CDR3, the DNA is TGTGCCAGCAGCTCCGGAGACAGGGGGATTTACACTGAAGCTTTCTTT. It encodes CASSSGDRGIYTEAFF.

Note on this clonotype: This is likely an artifact of a read error, given a far larger clone one base away. The chain joins TRBV12-3 or TRBV12-4 to TRBJ2-1, with 8 bases that match TRBD2. This CDR3 has 16 residues. For the CDR3, the DNA is TGTGCCATCAGTTCTCGGGAGGGCCACAGGGACAATGAGCAGTTCTTC. It yields the protein CAISSREGHRDNEQFF.

The rearrangement joins TRBV5-4 to TRBJ1-1; D is undetermined. The germline V and J ends were trimmed by 0 bases and 3 bases, with 6 bases remaining between them. Germline CDR1 is SGHNT and CDR2 is YYREEE (reference sequence). The CDR3 loop spans 13 amino acids. CDR3 bases: TGTGCCAGCAGCTTGGACCCCTACACTGAAGCTTTCTTT. Translated: CASSLDPYTEAFF.

This clonotype was seen ten or more times. The chain couples TRBV28 to TRBJ1-2, with a weak D call TRBD1 (5 bases). Germline loops: CDR1 MDHEN, CDR2 SYDVKM. The V end was cut by 7 bases, the J end by 4 bases, with 19 bases between. The CDR3 is 15 residues long. For the CDR3, the DNA is TGTGCCAGCACCGATGGCACGGGGCATGCCTATGGCTACACCTTC. Its protein is CASTDGTGHAYGYTF.

This clonotype occurred many times. The chain combines TRBV2 with TRBJ2-2; D uncertain. From germline, CDR1 is SNHLY and CDR2 FYNNEI. The CDR3 extends over 15 amino acids. Trimming removed 9 bases at V and 1 base at J, with 15 bases between. CDR3 sequence: CASNMQRQNTGELFF. The CDR3 region has the DNA TGTGCCAGTAACATGCAGCGACAGAACACCGGGGAGCTGTTTTTT.

This clonotype was observed at least ten times. V is TRBV20-1 and J is TRBJ2-3; D may be TRBD1 (5 bases). Trimming removed 6 bases at V and 4 bases at J, with 11 bases between. This CDR3 is 12 amino acids long. Germline assignment: CDR1 DFQATT and CDR2 SNEGSKA (reference sequence). As DNA, the CDR3 is TGCAGTGCGGAAGCAGGGTCAGATACGCAGTATTTT. Amino acids: CSAEAGSDTQYF.

This chain connects TRBV5-1 to TRBJ2-7, with D unresolved. The CDR3 totals 13 residues. The germline gives CDR1 SGHRS, CDR2 YFSETQ. V was pared by 0 bases and J by 2 bases, with 6 bases between. CDR3 coding DNA: TGCGCCAGCAGCTTGGAGCCAGCCTACGAGCAGTACTTC. Amino acids: CASSLEPAYEQYF.

This clonotype was seen ten or more times. This chain uses TRBV27 with TRBJ2-7; 9 positions match TRBD2. CDR3 length equals 15 residues. Germline CDR1 and CDR2: MNHEY and SMNVEV (reference sequence). V lost 5 bases to trimming and J lost 6 bases; unmatched junction nucleotides: 11. The CDR3: CASSELAGVATEQYF. CDR3 DNA: TGTGCCAGCAGTGAACTAGCGGGCGTAGCGACCGAGCAGTACTTC.

V is TRBV7-9 and J is TRBJ1-1; D remains unclear. The V end was cut by 9 bases, the J end by 1 base, with 18 bases between. The germline V gene has CDR1 SEHNR and CDR2 FQNEAQ (reference sequence). The CDR3 contains 15 residues. This CDR3 reads CASNMGQPGNTEAFF. Here the CDR3 DNA reads TGTGCCAGTAATATGGGTCAGCCGGGGAACACTGAAGCTTTCTTT.

Many counts were recorded for this clonotype. The chain links TRBV6-1 to TRBJ1-2; D might be TRBD1 (6 bases). Germline assignment: CDR1 MNHNS and CDR2 SASEGT. The CDR3 runs to 17 residues. Trimming left V 6 bases short and J 3 bases short, with 23 bases between. CDR3 coding DNA: TGTGCCAGCAGCGATAGCGACAGGCATAGCGAACACTATGGCTACACCTTC. Residues: CASSDSDRHSEHYGYTF.

A word on this clonotype: One junction end disagrees with the germline gene, perhaps due to a read error. J is TRBJ1-6 and V is TRBV20-1, with a tentative D call TRBD1 (5 bases). The CDR3 is 14 residues long. CDR1 and CDR2 from the germline V gene are DFQATT and SNEGSKA (reference sequence). The CDR3 nucleotides are TGCAGCGCTGGGGCCCACGGGAATAATTCACCCCTCCAGTTT. Translation: CSAGAHGNNSPLQF.

This clonotype was observed many times. The V and J genes are TRBV30 and TRBJ2-2, with D hard to call. Germline loops: CDR1 GTSNPN, CDR2 SVGIG (reference sequence). Trimming stripped 0 bases from V and 6 bases from J, with 8 bases between. The CDR3 contains 13 residues. CDR3 sequence: CAWSVGYAGELFF. CDR3 coding DNA: TGTGCCTGGAGTGTAGGTTATGCCGGGGAGCTGTTTTTT. Full variable domain (missing parts from reference TRBV30 and TRBJ2-2): SQTIHQWPATLVQPVGSPLSLECTVEGTSNPNLYWYRQAAGRGLQLLFYSVGIGQISSEVPQNLSASRPQDRQFILSSKKLLLSDSGFYLCAWSVGYAGELFFGEGSRLTVL.

This clonotype was observed many times. The rearrangement uses TRBV2 and TRBJ1-5, with D unresolved. This CDR3 region has 14 residues. V was clipped by 7 bases and J by 8 bases, with 18 bases between them. Per the germline V gene, CDR1 is SNHLY and CDR2 is FYNNEI. The CDR3 sequence: CASNSDGLREPQHF. The CDR3 coding sequence is TGTGCCAGCAACTCGGACGGCTTGAGGGAGCCCCAGCATTTT.

This clonotype was seen only once. The V call is TRBV7-9, the J call TRBJ1-6; D is ambiguous. The CDR3 loop spans 15 amino acids. The V end lost 8 bases, the J end lost 0 bases, and 11 bases lay between the germline ends. Germline V gene data show CDR1 as SEHNR and CDR2 as FQNEAQ (reference sequence). The CDR3 sequence is CASGRAFSYNSPLHF. As DNA, the CDR3 is TGTGCCAGCGGCCGGGCGTTCTCCTATAATTCACCCCTCCACTTT.

Many counts were recorded for this clonotype. The CDR3 loop is CASSYSSDSTAGELFF. The DNA of the CDR3 is TGTGCCAGCTCCTATTCCTCGGACTCAACGGCCGGGGAGCTGTTTTTT. This sequence joins TRBV6-1 and TRBJ2-2; the D gene is possibly TRBD2 (5 bases). The CDR3 sequence is 16 residues long. Germline V gives CDR1 MNHNS, CDR2 SASEGT. V lost 8 bases, J lost 6 bases, and 22 bases lay in between.

This clonotype was seen repeatedly, ten times or more. The chain employs TRBV27 and TRBJ2-5; 10 nucleotides align to TRBD2. This CDR3 contains 16 residues. V lost 1 base to trimming and J lost 0 bases; unmatched junction nucleotides: 2. Germline CDR1 MNHEY, CDR2 SMNVEV (reference sequence). Written as DNA, the CDR3 is TGTGCCAGCAGTTTATTGGGGACTAGCGACCAAGAGACCCAGTACTTC. It encodes CASSLLGTSDQETQYF.

This clonotype was detected many times. V usage is TRBV4-1 and J usage is TRBJ2-1, with TRBD2 matching over 7 bases. V lost 3 bases, J lost 8 bases, and 7 bases stayed unmatched. CDR1 and CDR2 (germline): MGHRA, YSYEKL. The CDR3 totals 14 residues. As DNA, the CDR3 is TGCGCCAGCAGCCAGCCGGGCGGGAGCTATGAGCAGTTCTTC. This gives the protein CASSQPGGSYEQFF.